The T cell receptor (beta chain) described here comes from a study of OX40 agonist ivuxolimab in advanced cancers. The trim removed 6 bases at V and 4 bases at J, leaving 6 bases unmatched. The CDR3 is 15 residues long. Germline-derived CDR1 and CDR2 are LNHDA and SQIVND (reference sequence). This table comes from immunoSEQ multiplex PCR, and its TCRdb copy is limited to in-frame clones, with some not included. This repertoire shows over 65,000 clones, around 80% found once; its top ten account for roughly 0.44%. The sequence was collected from an adult with an advanced solid tumor such as melanoma, head and neck, liver or kidney cancer. This rearrangement joins TRBV19 to TRBJ2-1; 10 bases are shared with TRBD2. The sample consisted of CD4+ or CD8+ T cells sorted from blood, taken in a trial of the OX40 agonist ivuxolimab. The DNA of the CDR3 is TGTGCCAGTAGCTCTTCTAGCGGGAGATACAATGAGCAGTTCTTC. This sequence encodes CASSSSSGRYNEQFF. Full variable domain (missing parts from reference TRBV19 and TRBJ2-1): DGGITQSPKYLFRKEGQNVTLSCEQNLNHDAMYWYRQDPGQGLRLIYYSQIVNDFQKGDIAEGYSVSREKKESFPLTVTSAQKNPTAFYLCASSSSSGRYNEQFFGPGTRLTVL.